This T cell receptor beta chain appears in the sequencing data of a study of regulatory and conventional T cells in RAG deficiency. Conventional CD4+ T cells were sorted from blood as CD25-low CD127-high cells. The CDR3 totals 16 residues. Germline V lookup: CDR1 SGHVS, CDR2 FQNEAQ. V lost 0 bases and J lost 0; bases outside the gene matches: 1. Profiled with immunoSEQ multiplex PCR; TCRdb holds only in-frame clones, not every one. The sample shows 25,000 to 35,000 clones, about 96% of them seen only once. A further study also used this sample, focusing on regulatory T cells. According to that study: Primers: 52 TRBV forward and 13 TRBJ reverse.

The source material was CD25- CD4+ T cells sorted from blood. This clonotype originated in a human donor in good health. This chain connects TRBV7-8 to TRBJ2-5, with 10 bases that match TRBD1. This chain's CDR3 is CASSLAGTGDQETQYF. For the CDR3, the DNA is TGTGCCAGCAGCTTAGCCGGGACAGGGGACCAAGAGACCCAGTACTTC.